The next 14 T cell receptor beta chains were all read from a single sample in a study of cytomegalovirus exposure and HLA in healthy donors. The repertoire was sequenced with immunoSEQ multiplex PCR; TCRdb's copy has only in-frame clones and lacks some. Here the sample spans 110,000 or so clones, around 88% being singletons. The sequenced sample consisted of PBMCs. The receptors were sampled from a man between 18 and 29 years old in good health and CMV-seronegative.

CDR3 nucleotides: TGCAGCGTTGAAGAGGGGGCGCAGCGGGGCTACACCTTC. As protein: CSVEEGAQRGYTF. The chain carries TRBV29-1 and TRBJ1-2, with D perhaps matching TRBD1 (6 bases). CDR3 length: 13 residues. Germline CDR1 SQVTM, CDR2 ANQGSEA. Deletions cut 0 bases from V and 8 bases from J, with 13 bases between. The full variable domain, with the rest looked up from reference TRBV29-1 and TRBJ1-2, is SAVISQKPSRDICQRGTSLTIQCQVDSQVTMMFWYRQQPGQSLTLIATANQGSEATYESGFVIDKFPISRPNLTFSTLTVSNMSPEDSSIYLCSVEEGAQRGYTFGSGTRLTVV.

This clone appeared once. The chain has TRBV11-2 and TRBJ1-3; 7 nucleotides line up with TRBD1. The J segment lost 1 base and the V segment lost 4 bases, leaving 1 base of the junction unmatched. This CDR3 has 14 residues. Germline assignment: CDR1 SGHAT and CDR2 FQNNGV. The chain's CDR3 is CASSSDRSGNTIYF. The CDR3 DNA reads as TGTGCCAGCAGCTCGGACAGGTCTGGAAACACCATATATTTT.

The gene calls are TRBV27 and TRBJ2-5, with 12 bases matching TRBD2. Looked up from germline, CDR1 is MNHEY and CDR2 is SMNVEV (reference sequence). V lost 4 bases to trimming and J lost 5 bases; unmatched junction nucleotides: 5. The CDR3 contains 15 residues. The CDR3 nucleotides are TGTGCCAGCAGTTCCCTAGCGGGAGGGCGGGAGACCCAGTACTTC. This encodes CASSSLAGGRETQYF.

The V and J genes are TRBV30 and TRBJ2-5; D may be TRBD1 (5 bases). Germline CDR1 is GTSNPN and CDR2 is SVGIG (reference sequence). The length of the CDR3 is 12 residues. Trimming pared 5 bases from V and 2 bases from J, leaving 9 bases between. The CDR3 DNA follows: TGTGCCTGGCAGGGAAGGCAAGAGACCCAGTACTTC. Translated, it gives CAWQGRQETQYF.

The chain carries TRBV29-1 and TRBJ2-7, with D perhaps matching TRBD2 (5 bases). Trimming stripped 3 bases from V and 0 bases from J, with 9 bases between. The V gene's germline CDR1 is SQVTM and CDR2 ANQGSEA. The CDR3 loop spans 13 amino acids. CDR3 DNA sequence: TGCAGCGTTGATGGGGAGCGCTCCTACGAGCAGTACTTC. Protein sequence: CSVDGERSYEQYF.

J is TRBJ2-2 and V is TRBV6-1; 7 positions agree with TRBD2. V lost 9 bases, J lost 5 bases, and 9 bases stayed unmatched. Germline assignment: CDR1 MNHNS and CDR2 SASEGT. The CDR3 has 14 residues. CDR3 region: CARWGGGLTGELFF. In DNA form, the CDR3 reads TGTGCCAGGTGGGGGGGAGGGCTAACCGGGGAGCTGTTTTTT.

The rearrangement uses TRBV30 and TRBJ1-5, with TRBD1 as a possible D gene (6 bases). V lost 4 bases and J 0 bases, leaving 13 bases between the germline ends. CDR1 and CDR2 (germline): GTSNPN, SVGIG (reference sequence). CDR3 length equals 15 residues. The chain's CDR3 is CAWTQQGFSNQPQHF. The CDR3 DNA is TGTGCCTGGACCCAACAGGGTTTTAGCAATCAGCCCCAGCATTTT.

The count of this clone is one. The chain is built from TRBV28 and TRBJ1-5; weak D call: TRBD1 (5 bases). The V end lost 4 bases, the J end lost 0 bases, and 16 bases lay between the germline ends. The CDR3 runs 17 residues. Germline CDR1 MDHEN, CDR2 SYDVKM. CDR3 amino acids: CASSSTDSTYSNQPQHF. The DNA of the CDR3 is TGTGCCAGCAGTTCAACCGACAGTACTTATAGCAATCAGCCCCAGCATTTT.

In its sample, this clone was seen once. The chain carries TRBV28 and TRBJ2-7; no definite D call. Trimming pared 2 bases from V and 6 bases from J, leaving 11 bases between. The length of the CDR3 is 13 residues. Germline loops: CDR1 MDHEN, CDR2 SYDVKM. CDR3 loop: CASSLPGAFEQYF. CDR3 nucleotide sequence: TGTGCCAGCAGTTTACCGGGTGCGTTCGAGCAGTACTTC.

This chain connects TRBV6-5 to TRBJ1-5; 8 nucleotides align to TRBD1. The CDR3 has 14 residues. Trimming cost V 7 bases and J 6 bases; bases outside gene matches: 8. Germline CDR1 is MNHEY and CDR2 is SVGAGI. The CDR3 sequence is CASKKQGDGQPQHF. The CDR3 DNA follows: TGTGCCAGCAAAAAACAGGGGGACGGTCAGCCCCAGCATTTT.

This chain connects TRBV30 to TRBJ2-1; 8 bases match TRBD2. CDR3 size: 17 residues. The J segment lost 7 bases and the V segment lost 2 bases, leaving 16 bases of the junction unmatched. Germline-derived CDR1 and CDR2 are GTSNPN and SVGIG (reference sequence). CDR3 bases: TGTGCCTGGAGTCCCCAGCGGGGGCCTCTCCAGTTGAATGAGCAGTTCTTC. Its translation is CAWSPQRGPLQLNEQFF. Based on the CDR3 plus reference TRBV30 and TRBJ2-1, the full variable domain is SQTIHQWPATLVQPVGSPLSLECTVEGTSNPNLYWYRQAAGRGLQLLFYSVGIGQISSEVPQNLSASRPQDRQFILSSKKLLLSDSGFYLCAWSPQRGPLQLNEQFFGPGTRLTVL.

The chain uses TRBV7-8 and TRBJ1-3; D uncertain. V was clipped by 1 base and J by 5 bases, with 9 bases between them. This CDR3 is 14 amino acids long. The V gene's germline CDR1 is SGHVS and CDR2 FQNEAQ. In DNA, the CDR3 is TGTGCCAGCAGCTTAGAAACAGTCAGAAACACCATATATTTT. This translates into CASSLETVRNTIYF.

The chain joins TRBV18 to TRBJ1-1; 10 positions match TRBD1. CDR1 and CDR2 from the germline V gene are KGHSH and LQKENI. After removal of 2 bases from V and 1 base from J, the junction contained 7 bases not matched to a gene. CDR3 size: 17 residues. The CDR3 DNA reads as TGTGCCAGCTCACCAACTGGAGGGACAGGGGAGAACACTGAAGCTTTCTTT. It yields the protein CASSPTGGTGENTEAFF.

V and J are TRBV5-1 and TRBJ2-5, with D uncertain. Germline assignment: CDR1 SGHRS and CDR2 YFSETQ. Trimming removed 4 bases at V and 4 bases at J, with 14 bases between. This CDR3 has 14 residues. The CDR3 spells CASSLLDNRETQYF. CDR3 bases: TGCGCCAGCAGCCTACTCGACAACAGAGAGACCCAGTACTTC.